The text below deals with one TCR beta chain. This CDR3 is built from 17 residues. In germline, CDR1 is SEHNR, CDR2 FQNEAQ (reference sequence). The ends lost 5 bases at V and 4 bases at J; junction bases unmatched: 14. The sample is drawn from a study of blood T cell repertoires in COVID-19. The overall study: COVID-19 samples, acute and convalescent, were from the United States, Italy and Spain. Nucleic acid was either cDNA or gDNA, and it came from T cells, B-cell-depleted T cells, or PBMCs.

Authors' data handling: Counts of nucleated cells, estimated from reference gene primer amplification, were obtained. Profiling relied on immunoSEQ multiplex PCR, and the TCRdb table lists in-frame clones only, not all of them. That table supplies the V and J calls and clone size; D and trimming were determined from the DNA. The data contain about 300,000 clones, about 84% of them seen just once; the ten biggest clones take up around 1.7%. The sample was peripheral blood. This sequence was found in a woman in her 50s with acute or convalescent COVID-19. The V call is TRBV7-9, the J call TRBJ1-1; 9 bases fit TRBD1. The CDR3 DNA reads TGTGCCAGCAGCCCTGGGCCACAGGGGGCGCGGGGCACTGAAGCTTTCTTT. Protein: CASSPGPQGARGTEAFF.